This T cell receptor beta chain emerged from a study of human T cells and chemical hapten exposure. Study-wide context: Patch tests put 0.01% DPC on the upper back, and the results were checked at 6 days.

The sample's time point: patch test 3, about 24 weeks after DPC sensitization. As to treatment: therapeutic diphenylcyclopropenone sensitization with weekly scalp DPC. Blood sampling preceded each patch test application. Donation of samples came from alopecia patients who were 18 to 70 years old and suitable for DPC. As regards this clonotype: An end of the junction differs from the germline gene, which may be a read error.

TCRdb recomputed calls from the RACE reads with MiXCR, one row per CDR3 protein. The table lists over 55,000 distinct CDR3 sequences, over 8.5% of them singletons, with roughly 1.5% in the top ten. The specimen comprised whole blood, sampled in connection with sensitization to the hapten diphenylcyclopropenone (DPC). This sequence was found in a woman aged 45-65 years with alopecia areata. Some clones in this sample may be carry-over from other donors' samples.

CDR3 nucleotide sequence: TGTGCCAGCAGCTCGGACAGAAATCGGCCCCAGCATTTT. It is translated as CASSSDRNRPQHF. The rearrangement links TRBV11-2 to TRBJ1-5, with D perhaps matching TRBD1 (6 bases). CDR3 length equals 13 residues. Germline V gene sequence: CDR1 SGHAT, CDR2 FQNNGV.